The following is a T cell receptor (beta chain) sequence with its context. Its specificity is not known. Treatment given: some 19 received Ad26.COV2.S at low or high dose, single or two shots; several received placebo; per-sample allocation not given. Each sample was drawn 63 days after the first injection (of vaccine or placebo). The assay was immunoSEQ multiplex PCR, and TCRdb's table has in-frame clones only and misses some. The top ten hold approximately 1.5% of the sample, which has roughly 700,000 clones, 89% seen once. This record comes from a study of Ad26.COV2.S vaccination and SARS-CoV-2 variants. General study points: For non-spike TCRs, breadth in vaccine recipients resembled that in placebo recipients.

The sequenced sample was peripheral blood, obtained in a trial of Ad26.COV2.S vaccine versus placebo. The TCR originated in a person aged 18-65 years who received the Ad26.COV2.S COVID-19 vaccine or a placebo.

DNA of the CDR3: TGTGCCAGCAGCTTGGGGCAGGGTCAGCCCCAGCATTTT. Amino acids: CASSLGQGQPQHF. The chain carries TRBV5-6 and TRBJ1-5; D is perhaps TRBD1 (5 bases). Germline loops: CDR1 SGHDT, CDR2 YYEEEE. CDR3 length equals 13 residues. V gave up 0 bases and J gave up 6 bases, with 7 bases separating them.